The rows below give T cell receptor beta chains drawn from one sample of a study of T-cell memory formation after mild COVID-19. TCRdb reanalysed the 5' RACE reads using MiXCR and keeps one entry per CDR3 protein. This sample carries 250,000 to 300,000 distinct CDR3 sequences, 8% to 10% of them seen once, and the ten largest clones take less than 25%. The sequencing sample was made of PBMCs or a T cell subset sorted from them (not recorded which). The receptors come from a man aged 18 to 30 who had mild COVID-19 (a few samples of this study predate the infection). Cell type and time point are not known. CDR3s include the opening cysteine and the closing phenylalanine or tryptophan. A D gene is named only where the DNA matches it firmly. The size of a clone is reported for some rows only, either as once, few or many, or as a class for expanded clones.

NA,TRBV28,few,TRBJ1-5,TGTGCCAGCAGTTTATGGGGCGGGCAGCCCCAGCATTTT,CASSLWGGQPQHF
NA,TRBV5-1,few,TRBJ2-1,TGCGCCAGCAGCTCGACAGGAGACAATGAGCAGTTCTTC,CASSSTGDNEQFF
TRBD1,TRBV30,many,TRBJ2-7,TGTGCCTGGAGACCTCCCGCCGGGACAGCGAACTCCTACGAGCAGTACTTC,CAWRPPAGTANSYEQYF
NA,TRBV6-6,NA,TRBJ2-4,TGTGCCAGCAGTTACTCGGATCAGGGAAACATTCAGTACTTC,CASSYSDQGNIQYF
NA,TRBV20-1,NA,TRBJ1-2,TGCAGTGCTCTCCCCCGAACAGGGATGTATGACTATGGCTACACCTTC,CSALPRTGMYDYGYTF
NA,TRBV9,few,TRBJ1-2,TGTGCCAGCAGCCCCAGAAGGACAGCCGCCCATGGCTACACCTTC,CASSPRRTAAHGYTF
NA,TRBV30,few,TRBJ2-1,TGTGCCTGGAATTTGCGGGGCCCTCGGTTCTTC,CAWNLRGPRFF
TRBD1,TRBV19,few,TRBJ1-3,TGTGCCTCTGACCGGGGACAGAGGATCTCTGGAAACACCATATATTTT,CASDRGQRISGNTIYF
TRBD1,TRBV5-1,few,TRBJ2-2,TGCGCCAGTCAGTCGGGACAGGGAATTTACGGGGAGCTGTTTTTT,CASQSGQGIYGELFF
NA,TRBV18,many,TRBJ2-5,TGTGCCAGCTCACCATACTCTAGTCGTCTCTTGAGCGAGACCCAGTACTTC,CASSPYSSRLLSETQYF
TRBD1,TRBV12-3/TRBV12-4,NA,TRBJ2-7,TGTGCCAGCAGTTTCACAGGGGGAATCTACGAGCAGTACTTC,CASSFTGGIYEQYF
TRBD1,TRBV20-1,few,TRBJ1-1,TGCAGTGCTAGAGCCTTCCGGGACAGGACGCCTTGGGACACTGAAGCTTTCTTT,CSARAFRDRTPWDTEAFF
NA,TRBV12-3/TRBV12-4,many,TRBJ1-1,TGTGCCAGCAGTTTAGGGCAGGTGAACACTGAAGCTTTCTTT,CASSLGQVNTEAFF
NA,TRBV18,NA,TRBJ1-2,TGTGCCAGCTCACCGCCCGGGGCAGAGGATGGCTACACCTTC,CASSPPGAEDGYTF
NA,TRBV7-2,NA,TRBJ1-3,TGTGCCAGCAGCCAAAGCACCGCAGGGTCTGGAAACACCATATATTTT,CASSQSTAGSGNTIYF
NA,TRBV19,NA,TRBJ2-3,TGTGCCAGTAGTACTAGGATATACACAGATACGCAGTATTTT,CASSTRIYTDTQYF
TRBD1,TRBV20-1,many,TRBJ2-2,TGCAGTGCTTTCCCAGCTTCCCAGGGGGCCAAGCTGTTTTTT,CSAFPASQGAKLFF
NA,TRBV7-8,few,TRBJ2-3,TGTGCCAGCAGCTTAGGTCCCGGTACTAGCACAGATACGCAGTATTTT,CASSLGPGTSTDTQYF
TRBD2,TRBV25-1,NA,TRBJ2-3,TGTGCCACAGACGGGGGGGCAGTATACGATACGCAGTATTTT,CATDGGAVYDTQYF
NA,TRBV9,NA,TRBJ2-2,TGTGCCAGCAGCCGAAGTAGAGGTGCGGAGCTGTTTTTT,CASSRSRGAELFF
NA,TRBV14,few,TRBJ2-5,TGTGCCAGCAGCCACGCGGGGACCCAGTACTTC,CASSHAGTQYF
NA,TRBV7-9,NA,TRBJ2-1,TGTGCCAGCGAGGGCTACAATGAGCAGTTCTTC,CASEGYNEQFF
NA,TRBV7-2,NA,TRBJ1-4,TGTGCCAGCAGCCCCGAATTCCCGGGACCCAACGTTGGAAAACTGTTTTTT,CASSPEFPGPNVGKLFF
TRBD2,TRBV7-3,few,TRBJ2-3,TGTGCCAGCAGCTTATGGGCTAGCGGACTATCTAGCACAGATACGCAGTATTTT,CASSLWASGLSSTDTQYF
NA,TRBV20-1,NA,TRBJ2-1,TGCAGTGCCCCACTAGCAGGTAGTGGCAATGAGCAGTTCTTC,CSAPLAGSGNEQFF
NA,TRBV11-2,NA,TRBJ2-7,TGTGCCAGCAGCTTACCAGGGGTCCCCTACGAGCAGTACTTC,CASSLPGVPYEQYF
NA,TRBV5-1,many,TRBJ2-1,TGCGCCAGCAGCTTGGCGGGGGGCGTTCGTGGTGAGCAGTTCTTC,CASSLAGGVRGEQFF